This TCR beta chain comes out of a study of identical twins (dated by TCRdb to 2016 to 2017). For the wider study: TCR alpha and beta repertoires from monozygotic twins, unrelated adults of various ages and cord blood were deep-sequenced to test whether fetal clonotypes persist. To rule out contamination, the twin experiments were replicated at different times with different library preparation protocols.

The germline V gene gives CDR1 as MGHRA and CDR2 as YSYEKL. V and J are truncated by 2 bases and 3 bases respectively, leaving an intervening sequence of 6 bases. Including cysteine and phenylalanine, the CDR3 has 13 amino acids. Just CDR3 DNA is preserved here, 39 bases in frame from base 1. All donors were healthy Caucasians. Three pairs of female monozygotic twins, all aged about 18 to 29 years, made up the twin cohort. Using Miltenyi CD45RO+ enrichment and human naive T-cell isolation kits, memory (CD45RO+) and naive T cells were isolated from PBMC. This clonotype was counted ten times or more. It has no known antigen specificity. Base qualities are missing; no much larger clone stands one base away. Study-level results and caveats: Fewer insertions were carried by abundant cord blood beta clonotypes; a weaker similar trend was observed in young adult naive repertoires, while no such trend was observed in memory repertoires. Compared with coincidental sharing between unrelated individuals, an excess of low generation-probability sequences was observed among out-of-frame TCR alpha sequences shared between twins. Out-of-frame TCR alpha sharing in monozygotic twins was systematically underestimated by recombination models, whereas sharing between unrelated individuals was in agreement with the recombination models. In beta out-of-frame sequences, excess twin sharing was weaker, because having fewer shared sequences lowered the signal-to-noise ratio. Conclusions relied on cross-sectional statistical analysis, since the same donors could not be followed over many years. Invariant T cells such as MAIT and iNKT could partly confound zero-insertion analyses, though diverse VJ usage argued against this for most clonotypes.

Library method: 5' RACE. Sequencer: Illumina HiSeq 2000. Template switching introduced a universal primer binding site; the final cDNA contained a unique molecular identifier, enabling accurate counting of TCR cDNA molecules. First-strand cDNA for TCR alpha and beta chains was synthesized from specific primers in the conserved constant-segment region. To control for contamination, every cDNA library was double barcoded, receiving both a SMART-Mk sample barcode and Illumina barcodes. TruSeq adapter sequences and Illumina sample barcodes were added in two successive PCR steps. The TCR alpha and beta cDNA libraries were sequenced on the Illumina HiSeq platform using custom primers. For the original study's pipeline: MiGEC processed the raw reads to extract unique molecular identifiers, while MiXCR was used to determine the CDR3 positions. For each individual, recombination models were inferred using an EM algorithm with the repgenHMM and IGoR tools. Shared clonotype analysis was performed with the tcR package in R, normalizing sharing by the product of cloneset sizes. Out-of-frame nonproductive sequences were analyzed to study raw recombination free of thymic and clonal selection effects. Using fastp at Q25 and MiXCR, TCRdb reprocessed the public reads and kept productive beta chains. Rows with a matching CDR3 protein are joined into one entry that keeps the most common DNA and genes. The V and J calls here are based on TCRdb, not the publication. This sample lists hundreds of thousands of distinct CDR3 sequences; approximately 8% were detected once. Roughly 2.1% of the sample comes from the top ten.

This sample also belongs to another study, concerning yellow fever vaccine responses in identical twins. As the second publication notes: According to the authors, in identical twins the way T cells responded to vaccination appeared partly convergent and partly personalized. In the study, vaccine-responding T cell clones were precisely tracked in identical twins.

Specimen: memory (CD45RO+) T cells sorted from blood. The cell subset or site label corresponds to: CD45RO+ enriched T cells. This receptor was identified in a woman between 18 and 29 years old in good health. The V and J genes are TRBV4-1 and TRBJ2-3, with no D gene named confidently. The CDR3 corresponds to CASSQPGTDTQYF. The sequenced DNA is TGCGCCAGCAGCCAACCCGGGACAGATACGCAGTATTTT.